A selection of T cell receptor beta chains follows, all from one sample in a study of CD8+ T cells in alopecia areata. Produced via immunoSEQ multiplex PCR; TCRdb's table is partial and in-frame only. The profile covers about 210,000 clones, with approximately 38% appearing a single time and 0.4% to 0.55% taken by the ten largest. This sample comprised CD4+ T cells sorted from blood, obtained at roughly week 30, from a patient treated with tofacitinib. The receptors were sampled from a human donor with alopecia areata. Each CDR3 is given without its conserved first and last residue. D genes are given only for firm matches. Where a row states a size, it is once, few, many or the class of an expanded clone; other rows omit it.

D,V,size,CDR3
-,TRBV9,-,ASSPNLGGTEAF
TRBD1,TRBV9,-,ASSGDRFYGYT
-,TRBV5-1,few,ASSSRDNPTDTQY
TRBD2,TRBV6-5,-,ATLPKASGSYEQY
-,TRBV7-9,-,ASSLSRGLYEQY
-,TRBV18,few,ASSPRRTDTQY
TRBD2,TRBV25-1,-,ASSLEGGSPGTDTQY
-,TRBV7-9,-,ASSSNRDPDT
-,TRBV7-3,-,ASSSDSSQYQY
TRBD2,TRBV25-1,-,ASPQTSGRAELYNEQF
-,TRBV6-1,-,ASSERRPREGELF
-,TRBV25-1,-,ASSEGVRSRGPEKLF
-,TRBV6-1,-,ASREQPNTGELF
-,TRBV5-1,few,ASSLTAGETQY
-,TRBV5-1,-,ASSLGYPNQPQH
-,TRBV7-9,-,ASTPDTNYGYT
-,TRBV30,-,AWSAAERHEQY
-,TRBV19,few,ASMDRFTDTQY
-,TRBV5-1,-,ASSLAGRGWEKLF
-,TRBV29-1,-,SVGRLNTEAF
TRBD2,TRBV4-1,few,ASSQGVQAGGSTDTQY
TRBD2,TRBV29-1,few,SGAGTSGYNEQF
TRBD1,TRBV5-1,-,ASSPDRGNQPQH
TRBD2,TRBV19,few,ASSLLAGGTDTQY
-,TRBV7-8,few,ASSRAQLGSPDTQY
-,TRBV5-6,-,ASSLQGYEQY
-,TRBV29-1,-,SVELQGGIATNEKLF
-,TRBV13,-,ASSLRASSSSYNEQF
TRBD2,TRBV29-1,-,SVVEAGGGYEQY
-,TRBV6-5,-,ASGSPLEAF
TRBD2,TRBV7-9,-,ASSATTSGEQY
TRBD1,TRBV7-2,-,ASSWSQGTNEKLF
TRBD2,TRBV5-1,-,ASSLDGGGLEDTQY
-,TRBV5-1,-,ASSLDAETVSYEQY
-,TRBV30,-,AWSPYLWRRYEQY
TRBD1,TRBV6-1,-,ASSAGQGGTQPQH
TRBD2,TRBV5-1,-,ASSLGLAGGISYNEQF
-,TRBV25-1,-,ASSESRDVTYEQY
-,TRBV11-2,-,ASSLYETGAKNIQY
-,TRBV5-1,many,ASSIEVRQETQY
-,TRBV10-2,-,ASSEDVLRVTF
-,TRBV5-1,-,ASRTGEPNTEAF
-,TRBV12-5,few,ASGPPFGELF
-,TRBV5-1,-,ASSLTGLNTEAF
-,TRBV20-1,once,SARQLETQY
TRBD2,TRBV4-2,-,ASSRGTSGSYEQY
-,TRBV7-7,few,ASSLGSGEADTQY
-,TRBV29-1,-,SVVNWGSYEQY
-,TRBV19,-,ASSKTGTYGYT
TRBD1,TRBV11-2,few,ASGPDRGIEAF